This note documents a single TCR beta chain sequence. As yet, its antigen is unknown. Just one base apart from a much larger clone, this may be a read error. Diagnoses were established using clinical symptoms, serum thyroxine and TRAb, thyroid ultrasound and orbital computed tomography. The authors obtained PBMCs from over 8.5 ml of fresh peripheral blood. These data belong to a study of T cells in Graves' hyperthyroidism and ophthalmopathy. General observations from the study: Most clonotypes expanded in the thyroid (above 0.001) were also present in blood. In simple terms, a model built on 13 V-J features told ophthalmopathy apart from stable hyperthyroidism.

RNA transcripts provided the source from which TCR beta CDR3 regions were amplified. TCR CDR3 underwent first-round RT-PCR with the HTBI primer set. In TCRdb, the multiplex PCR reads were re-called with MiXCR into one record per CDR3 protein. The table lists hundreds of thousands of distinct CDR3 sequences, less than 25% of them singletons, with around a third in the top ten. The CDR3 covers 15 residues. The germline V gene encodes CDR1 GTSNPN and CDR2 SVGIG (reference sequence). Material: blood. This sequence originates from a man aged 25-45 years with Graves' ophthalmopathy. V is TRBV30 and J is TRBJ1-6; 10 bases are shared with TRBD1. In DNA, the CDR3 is TGTGCCTGGACCGACAGGGGACAGGGGAGATCACCCCGCCACTTT. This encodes CAWTDRGQGRSPRHF. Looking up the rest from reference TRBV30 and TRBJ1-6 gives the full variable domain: SQTIHQWPATLVQPVGSPLSLECTVEGTSNPNLYWYRQAAGRGLQLLFYSVGIGQISSEVPQNLSASRPQDRQFILSSKKLLLSDSGFYLCAWTDRGQGRSPRHFGNGTRLTVT.